Listed here are 17 T cell receptor beta chains from one sample, sequenced in a study of blood T cell repertoires in COVID-19. Sequencing used immunoSEQ multiplex PCR; TCRdb keeps in-frame clones, though not all of them. The table has around 400,000 clones, around nine tenths seen once. The sequencing input was PBMCs or T cells enriched from blood (not recorded which). The source of these receptors is a woman aged 18-35 years who had been exposed to COVID-19.

The V and J genes are TRBV29-1 and TRBJ2-7; 8 positions match TRBD1. Germline values: CDR1 SQVTM, CDR2 ANQGSEA. Unmatched junction bases numbered 2, after V lost 6 bases and J lost 1 base. The CDR3 spans 12 residues. The CDR3 loop reads CSVRTGSYEQYF. CDR3 DNA sequence: TGCAGCGTCCGGACAGGGTCCTACGAGCAGTACTTC.

The chain uses TRBV5-1 and TRBJ2-3; possible D gene TRBD1, 7 bases. Trimming left V 8 bases short and J 4 bases short, with 23 bases between. CDR1 and CDR2 from the germline V gene are SGHRS and YFSETQ. This CDR3 has 16 residues. CDR3 coding DNA: TGCGCCAGTAGGTCGGAGGGGGCGATTATAGCAGATACGCAGTATTTT. The encoded protein is CASRSEGAIIADTQYF.

V is TRBV15 and J is TRBJ1-2; 8 bases match TRBD1. J gave up 6 bases and V 0 bases, and 9 bases lay outside the gene matches. The V gene's germline CDR1 is LNHNV and CDR2 YYDKDF (reference sequence). This CDR3 contains 16 residues. DNA for the CDR3: TGTGCCACCAGCAGAGATCCGCACGAGACAGGGGATGGCTACACCTTC. Protein sequence: CATSRDPHETGDGYTF. Supplemented by reference TRBV15 and TRBJ1-2, the full variable domain reads DAMVIQNPRYQVTQFGKPVTLSCSQTLNHNVMYWYQQKSSQAPKLLFHYYDKDFNNEADTPDNFQSRRPNTSFCFLDIRSPGLGDTAMYLCATSRDPHETGDGYTFGSGTRLTVV.

This chain joins TRBV28 and TRBJ2-1; 10 bases are a match to TRBD2. V shed 2 bases and J 5 bases; nucleotides not matched to a gene: 18. Germline V gives CDR1 MDHEN, CDR2 SYDVKM. CDR3 length: 20 amino acids. The CDR3 coding sequence is TGTGCCAGCAGTTTAATCAGAACCTTCTCGACTAGCGGGCCCGACAATGAGCAGTTCTTC. Encoded protein: CASSLIRTFSTSGPDNEQFF.

The V gene is TRBV19, the J gene TRBJ1-4, with 11 nucleotides matching TRBD1. CDR1 and CDR2 from the germline V gene are LNHDA and SQIVND (reference sequence). Losses at the gene ends were 8 bases for V and 3 bases for J; bases not matched to a gene: 5. The CDR3 covers 15 residues. The CDR3 DNA is TGTGCCAGTGGACAGGGGGCTGCGGCTAATGAAAAACTGTTTTTT. Amino acid sequence: CASGQGAAANEKLFF.

This sequence joins TRBV7-3 and TRBJ1-2; no definite D call. The germline CDR1 and CDR2 sequences are SGHTA and FQGTGA. This CDR3 has 14 residues. V lost 5 bases to trimming and J lost 0 bases, with 10 bases between them. CDR3 amino acids: CASSPGGANYGYTF. The CDR3 region has the DNA TGTGCCAGCAGCCCGGGTGGAGCTAACTATGGCTACACCTTC.

The chain links TRBV24-1 to TRBJ2-1, with 9 nucleotides matching TRBD1. Unmatched junction bases numbered 15, after V lost 5 bases and J lost 8 bases. Germline loops: CDR1 KGHDR, CDR2 SFDVKD. This CDR3 is 17 amino acids long. The CDR3 DNA reads TGTGCCACCAGTGCTTATAACAGGGGGCCGTTTAGGGATGAGCAGTTCTTC. This sequence encodes CATSAYNRGPFRDEQFF.

The CDR3: CASSKGTSGRVLAKNIQYF. The CDR3 DNA reads TGTGCCAGCAGCAAAGGGACTAGCGGGAGGGTCCTAGCCAAAAACATTCAGTACTTC. This sequence joins TRBV21-1 and TRBJ2-4; the table's TRBD2 call for D was not verified on the DNA. TRBV21-1 is classified as a pseudogene. The CDR3 sequence is 19 residues long.

This clone was counted only a few times. The V call is TRBV7-2, the J call TRBJ2-7, with TRBD2 matching over 8 bases. The CDR3 length is 15 residues. The V gene end was trimmed by 6 bases and the J gene end by 5 bases; junction bases not matched to a gene: 12. The germline V gene has CDR1 SGHTA and CDR2 FQGNSA. The CDR3 reads CASSSDRLALDEQYF. CDR3 coding DNA: TGTGCCAGCAGTTCAGATCGACTAGCGCTCGACGAGCAGTACTTC. Full variable domain (rest looked up from reference TRBV7-2 and TRBJ2-7): GAGVSQSPSNKVTEKGKDVELRCDPISGHTALYWYRQSLGQGLEFLIYFQGNSAPDKSGLPSDRFSAERTGGSVSTLTIQRTQQEDSAVYLCASSSDRLALDEQYFGPGTRLTVT.

This chain's CDR3 is CASSLRMNTEAFF. The DNA of the CDR3 is TGTGCCAGCAGTTTGCGTATGAACACTGAAGCTTTCTTT. This chain uses TRBV27 with TRBJ1-1; D gene unclear. CDR1 is MNHEY, CDR2 SMNVEV, per germline (reference sequence). V gave up 3 bases and J gave up 0 bases, with 5 bases separating them. This CDR3 comprises 13 residues.

This clone was recorded only once. The gene calls are TRBV7-6 and TRBJ1-1, with 9 bases lining up with TRBD1. With 4 bases clipped from V and 4 bases from J, the junction kept 10 bases outside the gene matches. Per the germline V gene, CDR1 is SGHVS and CDR2 is FNYEAQ. The CDR3 is 16 residues long. The CDR3 protein is CASSSYGTGSGTEAFF. DNA of the CDR3: TGTGCCAGCAGCTCATACGGGACAGGGTCGGGCACTGAAGCTTTCTTT.

The rearrangement joins TRBV7-8 to TRBJ2-6, with TRBD1 matching over 9 bases. The germline V gene has CDR1 SGHVS and CDR2 FQNEAQ. The ends lost 1 base at V and 4 bases at J; junction bases unmatched: 2. The CDR3 covers 16 residues. CDR3 nucleotides: TGTGCCAGCAGCTTAGGGACAGGGGCCGGGGCCAACGTCCTGACTTTC. This gives the protein CASSLGTGAGANVLTF.

The chain combines TRBV9 with TRBJ1-6; D gene ambiguous. CDR1 and CDR2 (germline): SGDLS, YYNGEE. The CDR3 consists of 15 residues. Trimming removed 4 bases from V and 14 bases from J, with 22 bases in between. CDR3 region: CASSPQGGSMRTLHF. The CDR3 DNA reads as TGTGCCAGCAGCCCCCAAGGAGGGAGCATGAGAACCCTCCACTTT.

V and J are TRBV2 and TRBJ2-7, with 11 bases identical to TRBD2. Germline V gene sequence: CDR1 SNHLY, CDR2 FYNNEI. The CDR3 runs to 16 residues. V lost 2 bases, J lost 3 bases, and 6 bases stayed unmatched. For the CDR3, the DNA is TGTGCCAGCAGTGAAAGCCTAGCGGGGGGTCTCTACGAGCAGTACTTC. Protein product: CASSESLAGGLYEQYF.

The chain combines TRBV7-8 with TRBJ2-3, with D uncertain. CDR1 and CDR2 from the germline V gene are SGHVS and FQNEAQ. V lost 2 bases, J lost 6 bases, and 15 bases lay in between. This CDR3 has 15 residues. This CDR3 reads CASSLPTAPKDTQYF. In DNA, the CDR3 is TGTGCCAGCAGCTTACCTACTGCCCCAAAGGATACGCAGTATTTT.

The chain couples TRBV28 to TRBJ2-5; no reliable D call. This CDR3 comprises 14 residues. The germline V gene has CDR1 MDHEN and CDR2 SYDVKM. Trimming took off 6 bases at V and 1 base at J, with 12 bases between the two ends. CDR3 nucleotides: TGTGCCAGCAGCCCTGACTCCTCCCAAGAGACCCAGTACTTC. It is translated as CASSPDSSQETQYF.

V and J are TRBV30 and TRBJ2-7; D might be TRBD2 (5 bases). The CDR3 is 13 amino acids. With 0 bases removed from V and 5 bases from J, the gap between germline ends came to 11 bases. Germline values: CDR1 GTSNPN, CDR2 SVGIG (reference sequence). The CDR3: CAWSVGREHEQYF. The CDR3 DNA is TGTGCCTGGAGTGTTGGTAGGGAGCACGAGCAGTACTTC. Full variable domain (remainder filled in from reference TRBV30 and TRBJ2-7): SQTIHQWPATLVQPVGSPLSLECTVEGTSNPNLYWYRQAAGRGLQLLFYSVGIGQISSEVPQNLSASRPQDRQFILSSKKLLLSDSGFYLCAWSVGREHEQYFGPGTRLTVT.